The TCR beta chain described here comes from a study of shared clonotypes between healthy human individuals. Study details: The study enrolled two women and a few men aged 18 to 49.

The CDR3 is 14 residues long. Germline V gives CDR1 GTSNPN, CDR2 SVGIG (reference sequence). A remark on this clone: A far bigger clonotype differs at one base, so this is likely a read error.

Libraries were prepared by immunoSEQ multiplex PCR; TCRdb keeps only in-frame clonotypes and omits some of them. The sample consists of 450,000 to 500,000 clones, 76% of them appearing once. What was sequenced was PBMCs. The source is a woman aged 40-49 years in good health. Some clones in this sample may be carry-over from other donors' samples. The chain carries TRBV30 and TRBJ1-1; the D is unclear. CDR3 coding DNA: TGTGCCTGGAGTGTGAGAGGGATAAACACTGAAGCTCTCTTT. This codes for CAWSVRGINTEALF.